This T cell receptor beta chain is drawn from a study of neurological immune-mediated disorders. Study-level points and caveats: Phylogenetic grouping put 18 of 34 multiple sclerosis patients' repertoires into one related-CDR3 cluster, a possible signature. Falling below healthy controls, multiple sclerosis showed the least TCR clonal expansion, while HTLV-1-associated myelopathy showed the most.

The table lists this clonotype with many counts. Its antigen is currently unknown. CDR1 MDHEN and CDR2 SYDVKM come from the germline V gene. The CDR3 totals 17 residues. With V trimmed by 6 bases and J by 6 bases, 16 bases remained unmatched. Synthesis of cDNA was accomplished via 5'RACE employing 10-nucleotide random UMIs. In TCRdb, the 5' RACE reads were re-called with MiXCR into one record per CDR3 protein. Of some 86,000 distinct CDR3 sequences listed, 2.5% to 3% are singletons. Unsorted libraries used 2 million PBMCs kept at -80 degrees C. The chain employs TRBV28 and TRBJ2-7; TRBD2 matches at 11 bases. The specimen sequenced was PBMCs. This receptor was obtained from a woman between 25 and 40 years old with multiple sclerosis. In DNA, the CDR3 is TGTGCCAGCAGATCACCACCTGAACTAGCGGGAGTGCGCGAGCAGTACTTC. Translated, it gives CASRSPPELAGVREQYF.